This is a list of T cell receptor beta chains from one sample in a study of post-analysis software for immune sequencing data. One entry per CDR3 protein, called by TCRdb with MiXCR from the PCR reads. This sample carries some 450,000 distinct CDR3 sequences, around 40% of them seen once, and the ten largest clones take about 12%. The specimen sequenced was blood. These TCRs come from a girl between 10 and 17 years old with multiple sclerosis. Each CDR3 is given with its conserved first and last residue. The order of the fields is CDR3 length, V gene, D gene, J gene, clone size, CDR3 DNA, CDR3 protein. The D gene is left open where the match is weak. Some rows mark clone size as missing; the rest say once, few, many or name a class of expanded clone.

16	TRBV6-8	-	TRBJ2-5	-	TGTGCCAGCAGTGCGGAGGGGGCAGAATGGAGAGAGACCCAGTACTTC	CASSAEGAEWRETQYF
15	TRBV20-1	TRBD1	TRBJ2-5	-	TGCAGTGCCCCAGCTAGGGGGCGCGGGCAAGAGACCCAGTACTTC	CSAPARGRGQETQYF
15	TRBV20-1	-	TRBJ1-4	few	TGCAGTGCTAGAGGGGGTTGGGCCGAGAATGAAAAACTGTTTTTT	CSARGGWAENEKLFF
18	TRBV12-3/TRBV12-4	TRBD1	TRBJ2-1	-	TGTGCCAGCAGTTTAGCGCCTTTCAGGGGGAAGCATAACAATGAGCAGTTCTTC	CASSLAPFRGKHNNEQFF
16	TRBV7-2	TRBD2	TRBJ2-1	-	TGTGCCAGCAGCTTATCCGGGACTAGCGGCTACAATGAGCAGTTCTTC	CASSLSGTSGYNEQFF
14	TRBV7-8	-	TRBJ1-1	-	TGTGCCAGCAGCTTAGGACCGTCCCGAGGAGAAGCTTTCTTT	CASSLGPSRGEAFF
14	TRBV29-1	-	TRBJ2-5	-	TGCAGCGTTGAGCCCCCAGGGTTCCCAGAGACCCAGTACTTC	CSVEPPGFPETQYF
13	TRBV18	-	TRBJ1-2	-	TGTGCCAGCTCACTCTCGGGCAGTGACGGCTACACCTTC	CASSLSGSDGYTF
13	TRBV6-5	-	TRBJ2-5	-	TGTGCCAGCAGTGCCCCAGGGAGTGAGACCCAGTACTTC	CASSAPGSETQYF
17	TRBV28	-	TRBJ2-6	-	TGTGCCAGCGGTCCCTCGGGTTTTATGAAGGGGGCCAACGTCCTGACTTTC	CASGPSGFMKGANVLTF
13	TRBV20-1	-	TRBJ2-5	-	TGCAGTGCTACCCAATGGAGGGCCGGGACCCAGTACTTC	CSATQWRAGTQYF
20	TRBV20-1	-	TRBJ1-4	few	TGCAGTGCTGTTAAATCACCGGGACTCGTCGAAGGGGCAACTAATGAAAAACTGTTTTTT	CSAVKSPGLVEGATNEKLFF
11	TRBV6-5	-	TRBJ2-7	few	TGTGCCACAAGGTCCTTCTACGAGCAGTACTTC	CATRSFYEQYF
14	TRBV20-1	-	TRBJ1-6	-	TGCAGTGCTAGGGACGCCGAATCTGATTCACCCCTCCACTTT	CSARDAESDSPLHF
16	TRBV7-9	TRBD2	TRBJ2-5	-	TGTGCCGGCAGCCGCCAGGGACTAGCGGGCCAAGAGACCCGGTACTTC	CAGSRQGLAGQETRYF
17	TRBV21-1	-	TRBJ2-5	-	TGTGCCAGCAGCAAAGTGGACCGGCCCCTATCGCGGGAGACCCAGTACTTC	CASSKVDRPLSRETQYF
15	TRBV7-9	-	TRBJ2-3	-	TGTGCCAGCAGCCCAGCGGAGCCTAGCACAGATACGCAGTATTTT	CASSPAEPSTDTQYF
12	TRBV5-1	-	TRBJ2-7	-	TGCGCCAGCAGCCAAGGGTTCGCCGAGCAGTACTTC	CASSQGFAEQYF
15	TRBV7-2	-	TRBJ2-1	-	TGTGCCAGCAGCTTAGACAGCGGGCCCTACAATGAGCAGTTCTTC	CASSLDSGPYNEQFF
15	TRBV5-1	TRBD1	TRBJ2-3	-	TGCGCCAGCAGCCCAGGACAGGGGTCGGTGGATACGCAGTATTTT	CASSPGQGSVDTQYF
17	TRBV7-3	-	TRBJ2-7	-	TGTGCCAGCAGCTTAACCCCCCAGCTAGCCCGCCGGGGGGAGCAGTACTTC	CASSLTPQLARRGEQYF
14	TRBV3-1	-	TRBJ2-7	-	TGTGCCAGCAGTCCCCAGGGGGGAGGCTACGAGCAGTACTTC	CASSPQGGGYEQYF
13	TRBV5-4	-	TRBJ2-7	-	TGTGCCAGCAGCTGGGAGGACACTTACGAGCAGTACTTC	CASSWEDTYEQYF
14	TRBV18	TRBD1	TRBJ2-7	few	TGTGCCAGCTCCCCGACAGGGGGAATAGACGAGCAGTACTTC	CASSPTGGIDEQYF
17	TRBV24-1	TRBD2	TRBJ2-5	few	TGTGCCACCAGTGATAAGGGACTAGCGGGAGTAAAGGAGACCCAGTACTTC	CATSDKGLAGVKETQYF
14	TRBV7-3	-	TRBJ1-6	-	TGTGCCAGCAGCTTATGGGGGACTAAATCACCCCTCCACTTT	CASSLWGTKSPLHF
15	TRBV7-2	-	TRBJ2-3	-	TGTGCCAGCAGCAGAGTCTCAGGGGACACAGATACGCAGTATTTT	CASSRVSGDTDTQYF
13	TRBV28	-	TRBJ1-2	-	TGTGCCAGCAGTTTACGCGCAGGGGATGGCCACACCTTC	CASSLRAGDGHTF
16	TRBV4-2	TRBD2	TRBJ2-1	-	TGTGCCAGCAGCCAAGATGTTAGCGGGAGGGCCAATGAGCAGTTCTTC	CASSQDVSGRANEQFF